The clone carrying this T cell receptor beta chain was counted a single time. TCRdb's table, derived via immunoSEQ multiplex PCR, lists solely in-frame clones and lacks some. Among more than 150,000 clones, approximately 92% were seen once, and the ten largest hold more than 1.4%. This sample is part of a study of control samples from healthy donors and cancer patients. Sequencing input: blood. The origin of this receptor is a man aged 18 to 29 in good health.

CDR3 sequence: CASSDSAYTQYF. The CDR3 nucleotides read TGTGCCAGTAGTGACAGCGCTTATACGCAGTATTTT. The gene calls are TRBV19 and TRBJ2-3, with D perhaps matching TRBD1 (5 bases). Germline V gene sequence: CDR1 LNHDA, CDR2 SQIVND (reference sequence). The CDR3 runs 12 residues. V was trimmed by 5 bases and J by 7 bases, leaving 10 bases between them.